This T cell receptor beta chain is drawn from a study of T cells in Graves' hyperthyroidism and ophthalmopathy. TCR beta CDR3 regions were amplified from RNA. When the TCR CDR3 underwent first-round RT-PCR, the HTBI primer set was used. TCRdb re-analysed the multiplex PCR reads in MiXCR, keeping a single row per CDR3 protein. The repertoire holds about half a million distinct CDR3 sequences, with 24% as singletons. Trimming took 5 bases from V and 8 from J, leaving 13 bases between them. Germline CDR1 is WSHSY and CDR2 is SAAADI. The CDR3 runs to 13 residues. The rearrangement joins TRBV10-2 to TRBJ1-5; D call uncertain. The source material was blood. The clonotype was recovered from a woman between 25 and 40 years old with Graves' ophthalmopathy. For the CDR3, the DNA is TGCGCCAGCAGTCATGGAGGAGACGAGCCCCAGCATTTT. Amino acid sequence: CASSHGGDEPQHF.